Each of the 32 T cell receptor beta chains below was sequenced from the same sample in a study of shared clonotypes between healthy human individuals. Using immunoSEQ multiplex PCR, the repertoire was profiled, and TCRdb retains in-frame clones only, with some absent. The sample has 1.6 million or so clones, around 98.5% seen once. What was sequenced was naive CD4+ T cells sorted from blood. The subset is: CD45RA+ positively selected. The receptors originated from a man aged 30 to 45 in good health.

The rearrangement links TRBV30 to TRBJ2-5; D perhaps matches TRBD1 (8 bases). The CDR3 consists of 13 residues. Germline CDR1 is GTSNPN and CDR2 is SVGIG (reference sequence). The germline V and J ends were trimmed by 0 bases and 7 bases, with 12 bases remaining between them. The CDR3 loop is CAWSVNRGGTQYF. The DNA of the CDR3 is TGTGCCTGGAGTGTAAACAGGGGGGGGACCCAGTACTTC.

For this clone: Different DNA sequences within this sample yield the same CDR3. CDR3 loop: CASSWDRSYEQYF. DNA of the CDR3: TGCGCCAGCAGTTGGGACCGATCCTACGAGCAGTACTTC. This chain links TRBV5-1 with TRBJ2-7; either TRBD1 or TRBD2 may supply D (5 bases each). V was pared by 5 bases and J by 1 base, with 10 bases between. Per the germline V gene, CDR1 is SGHRS and CDR2 is YFSETQ. The CDR3 runs 13 residues.

A single count supports this clone. V usage is TRBV10-3 and J usage is TRBJ2-1, with D perhaps being TRBD1 or TRBD2 (5 bases each). Germline V gene data show CDR1 as ENHRY and CDR2 as SYGVKD. The CDR3 runs 17 residues. Trimming took 0 bases from V and 4 from J, leaving 16 bases between them. CDR3 bases: TGTGCCATCAGTGAGTCTGAGGGGCGCCCTTTATACAATGAGCAGTTCTTC. This codes for CAISESEGRPLYNEQFF.

This chain connects TRBV29-1 to TRBJ2-3; TRBD1 or TRBD2 may be the D gene (9 bases each). The CDR3 is made up of 17 amino acids. CDR1 and CDR2 from the germline V gene are SQVTM and ANQGSEA. V was cut by 5 bases and J by 3 bases, with 24 bases left in between. CDR3 in amino acids: CSVTGGGRAERTDTQYF. The CDR3 nucleotides read TGCAGCGTTACAGGGGGCGGGAGGGCCGAAAGAACAGATACGCAGTATTTT.

This clone was detected only once. The rearrangement uses TRBV9 and TRBJ2-3; D may be TRBD2 (5 bases). The CDR3 sequence is 12 residues long. V gave up 7 bases and J gave up 3 bases, with 9 bases separating them. Germline CDR1 reads SGDLS; CDR2 reads YYNGEE. The CDR3 here is CASRRDTDTQYF. CDR3 sequence (DNA): TGTGCCAGCCGTCGGGATACAGATACGCAGTATTTT.

CDR3 DNA: TGTGCCAGCAGCGTAGGGACTAGGGGAGGTACCGGGGAGCTGTTTTTT. This encodes CASSVGTRGGTGELFF. The chain has TRBV9 and TRBJ2-2; 7 bases map to TRBD2. The CDR3 totals 16 residues. The junction had 7 bases not matched to a gene; V was cut back by 0 bases and J by 5 bases. Germline assignment: CDR1 SGDLS and CDR2 YYNGEE.

This clone was recorded once. The same CDR3 arises from other DNA sequences in this sample as well. J is TRBJ2-1 and V is TRBV5-1; no clear D. CDR1 is SGHRS, CDR2 YFSETQ, per germline. The CDR3 sequence is 16 residues long. Trimming cost V 2 bases and J 0 bases, with 12 bases left between them. The CDR3: CASSFGALSSYNEQFF. The CDR3 region has the DNA TGCGCCAGCAGCTTCGGCGCCCTGAGCTCCTACAATGAGCAGTTCTTC.

The gene calls are TRBV29-1 and TRBJ2-3, with TRBD2 identical over 10 bases. Germline CDR1 SQVTM, CDR2 ANQGSEA. The CDR3 contains 15 residues. J was trimmed by 2 bases and V by 6 bases; bases with no gene match: 8. The CDR3 coding sequence is TGCAGCGTCCTCGGGACTAGCGTAGACACAGATACGCAGTATTTT. This codes for CSVLGTSVDTDTQYF.

The chain joins TRBV28 to TRBJ2-1; 10 nucleotides align to TRBD2. The length of the CDR3 is 15 residues. After removal of 7 bases from V and 7 bases from J, the junction contained 10 bases not matched to a gene. Germline V gives CDR1 MDHEN, CDR2 SYDVKM. The CDR3 loop is CASTRGTSGANEQFF. The CDR3 DNA reads as TGTGCCAGCACAAGAGGCACTAGCGGGGCAAATGAGCAGTTCTTC. The whole variable domain, remainder taken from reference TRBV28 and TRBJ2-1, is DVKVTQSSRYLVKRTGEKVFLECVQDMDHENMFWYRQDPGLGLRLIYFSYDVKMKEKGDIPEGYSVSREKKERFSLILESASTNQTSMYLCASTRGTSGANEQFFGPGTRLTVL.

V and J are TRBV29-1 and TRBJ2-5, with a tentative D call TRBD2 (6 bases). The CDR3 is 12 residues long. V lost 6 bases to trimming and J lost 5 bases, with 13 bases between them. Germline CDR1 is SQVTM and CDR2 is ANQGSEA. The CDR3 DNA sequence: TGCAGCGTCACGACTAGATCGGAGACCCAGTACTTC. Amino acids: CSVTTRSETQYF.

V gene TRBV18 combines with J gene TRBJ2-1; the D gene is possibly TRBD2 (5 bases). V shed 4 bases and J shed 6 bases, with 10 bases lying between them. Germline CDR1 reads KGHSH; CDR2 reads LQKENI. The CDR3 is 13 amino acids. The CDR3 reads CASSLYRGNEQFF. Here the CDR3 DNA reads TGTGCCAGCTCACTCTATCGGGGCAATGAGCAGTTCTTC.

This chain uses TRBV18 with TRBJ2-7; possible D gene TRBD2, 6 bases. Germline V gives CDR1 KGHSH, CDR2 LQKENI. Trimming took 4 bases from V and 2 from J, leaving 18 bases between them. The CDR3 spans 16 residues. The CDR3 bases are TGTGCCAGCTCACTAAATAGCGGTACAACCGCCTACGAGCAGTACTTC. Translated: CASSLNSGTTAYEQYF.

The genes are TRBV7-8 and TRBJ2-2; 15 bases match TRBD2. Germline values: CDR1 SGHVS, CDR2 FQNEAQ. This CDR3 is built from 21 residues. The trim removed 0 bases at V and 3 bases at J, leaving 11 bases unmatched. The CDR3 protein is CASSLASPGLAGGGDTGELFF. The CDR3 DNA reads as TGTGCCAGCAGCTTAGCGTCTCCGGGACTAGCGGGAGGAGGGGACACCGGGGAGCTGTTTTTT.

This chain connects TRBV10-2 to TRBJ1-4, with no clear D. The CDR3 runs to 12 residues. V was pared by 7 bases and J by 7 bases, with 10 bases between. Germline CDR1 and CDR2: WSHSY and SAAADI. CDR3 sequence reads: CASMVSGEKLFF. The CDR3 DNA is TGCGCCAGCATGGTTTCCGGTGAAAAACTGTTTTTT.

The chain has TRBV2 and TRBJ2-3; 7 nucleotides match TRBD2. The CDR3 has 16 residues. The germline V gene has CDR1 SNHLY and CDR2 FYNNEI. Trimming at V came to 5 bases and at J to 6 bases, leaving 14 bases not matched to a gene. CDR3 loop: CASSPLSREWADTQYF. CDR3 coding DNA: TGTGCCAGCAGTCCATTGTCGCGGGAGTGGGCCGATACGCAGTATTTT.

J is TRBJ2-3 and V is TRBV4-2; D is ambiguous. CDR1 LGHNA and CDR2 YNFKEQ come from the germline V gene. Trimming removed 1 base from V and 1 base from J, with 9 bases in between. The CDR3 contains 15 residues. CDR3 residues: CASSQVPQGTDTQYF. CDR3 DNA: TGTGCCAGCAGCCAAGTCCCCCAGGGCACAGATACGCAGTATTTT.

This clone was counted once. The chain carries TRBV6-1 and TRBJ2-1; 9 bases are shared with TRBD2. The germline V gene has CDR1 MNHNS and CDR2 SASEGT. The CDR3 runs to 16 residues. With 3 bases clipped from V and 1 base from J, the junction kept 4 bases outside the gene matches. The CDR3 loop is CASSDLSGSSYNEQFF. The CDR3 nucleotides are TGTGCCAGCAGTGACCTTAGCGGGAGTTCCTACAATGAGCAGTTCTTC.

The rearrangement uses TRBV28 and TRBJ2-2; D gene uncertain. With 2 bases removed from V and 4 bases from J, the gap between germline ends came to 8 bases. The CDR3 spans 14 residues. The V gene's germline CDR1 is MDHEN and CDR2 SYDVKM. CDR3 nucleotides: TGTGCCAGCAGTTTAGGTTTATCCACCGGGGAGCTGTTTTTT. It encodes CASSLGLSTGELFF.

About this clone itself: The junction departs from the called germline gene at one end, perhaps through a read error. The chain combines TRBV7-7 with TRBJ2-2; TRBD1 agrees at 8 bases. The length of the CDR3 is 16 residues. The germline gives CDR1 SSHAT, CDR2 FNYEAQ (reference sequence). CDR3 residues: CASSLERTGGTGELFF. As DNA, the CDR3 is TGTGCTAGCAGCTTAGAACGTACAGGGGGCACCGGGGAGCTGTTTTTT.

The chain uses TRBV10-2 and TRBJ2-1; possible D gene TRBD2, 6 bases. CDR1 and CDR2 from the germline V gene are WSHSY and SAAADI. CDR3 size: 17 residues. V lost 4 bases and J 0 bases, leaving 16 bases between the germline ends. As DNA, the CDR3 is TGCGCCAGCAGTGGAGCGGGCGCTAAGTCCTCCTACAATGAGCAGTTCTTC. Residues: CASSGAGAKSSYNEQFF.

To note about this clone: Within the sample, other DNA sequences also encode this same CDR3. The chain recombines TRBV18 with TRBJ1-1; the D is unclear. The V and J ends lost 2 bases and 1 base respectively, with 5 bases between them. Germline CDR1 and CDR2: KGHSH and LQKENI. CDR3 length: 13 amino acids. The CDR3 DNA is TGTGCCAGCTCACCAGGGCAGAACACTGAAGCTTTCTTT. This gives the protein CASSPGQNTEAFF. Based on the CDR3 plus reference TRBV18 and TRBJ1-1, the full variable domain is NAGVMQNPRHLVRRRGQEARLRCSPMKGHSHVYWYRQLPEEGLKFMVYLQKENIIDESGMPKERFSAEFPKEGPSILRIQQVVRGDSAAYFCASSPGQNTEAFFGQGTRLTVV.

The chain recombines TRBV27 with TRBJ2-1; D unclear. The V end lost 2 bases, the J end lost 8 bases, and 16 bases lay between the germline ends. The CDR3 sequence is 15 residues long. The germline V gene encodes CDR1 MNHEY and CDR2 SMNVEV (reference sequence). CDR3 region: CASSLRDNPRDEQFF. For the CDR3, the DNA is TGTGCCAGCAGTTTAAGAGACAACCCTAGGGATGAGCAGTTCTTC.

In DNA form, the CDR3 reads TGTGCCAGCATTGATCCGGGACAGAACAATCAGCCCCAGCATTTT. Its translation is CASIDPGQNNQPQHF. The chain employs TRBV28 and TRBJ1-5; 7 nucleotides match TRBD1. The CDR3 contains 15 residues. The V segment lost 7 bases and the J segment 3 bases; nucleotides outside the gene matches: 9. CDR1 is MDHEN, CDR2 SYDVKM, per germline.

The chain carries TRBV30 and TRBJ2-3; D unresolved. The germline V gene has CDR1 GTSNPN and CDR2 SVGIG (reference sequence). Deletions cut 0 bases from V and 7 bases from J, with 23 bases between. The length of the CDR3 is 17 residues. The CDR3 nucleotides are TGTGCCTGGAGTGTTAACACCCTCCAATTCGAAAGTCATACGCAGTATTTT. Amino acids: CAWSVNTLQFESHTQYF.

V gene TRBV7-2 combines with J gene TRBJ1-1; no reliable D call. Germline V CDR1 and CDR2: SGHTA, FQGNSA. The CDR3 is 13 residues long. Trimming took 2 bases from V and 10 from J, leaving 14 bases between them. CDR3 loop: CASSLYRGPGAFF. The CDR3 coding sequence is TGTGCCAGCAGCTTATATCGCGGACCGGGAGCTTTCTTT.

This sequence joins TRBV7-2 and TRBJ2-1, with TRBD2 as a possible D gene (6 bases). Between the trimmed V and J ends, which lost 0 bases and 10 bases, there was a span of 13 bases. Germline CDR1 SGHTA, CDR2 FQGNSA. The CDR3 is made up of 14 amino acids. The CDR3 loop is CASSLAGEVREQFF. DNA for the CDR3: TGTGCCAGCAGCTTAGCAGGGGAGGTCCGAGAGCAGTTCTTC.

This clone occurred once. The rearrangement joins TRBV7-9 to TRBJ1-5; no definite D call. Trimming removed 5 bases at V and 4 bases at J, with 15 bases between. The length of the CDR3 is 15 residues. Germline V CDR1 and CDR2: SEHNR, FQNEAQ (reference sequence). CDR3: CASSQNTRPNQPQHF. The CDR3 region has the DNA TGTGCCAGCAGCCAAAACACACGACCGAATCAGCCCCAGCATTTT.

In DNA, the CDR3 is TGTGCCGCGGCGAGGGCGGTTAATGAAAAACTGTTTTTT. This encodes CAAARAVNEKLFF. This sequence joins TRBV11-2 and TRBJ1-4; D remains unclear. The V and J ends lost 11 bases and 4 bases respectively, with 14 bases between them. CDR3 length: 13 amino acids. The germline gives CDR1 SGHAT, CDR2 FQNNGV.

This clone was counted once. The CDR3 nucleotides read TGTGCCAGCAGCGATCACCCGGGACAGGGCAATCAGCCCCAGCATTTT. Protein sequence: CASSDHPGQGNQPQHF. The rearrangement links TRBV7-4 to TRBJ1-5; 8 nucleotides match TRBD1. This CDR3 is built from 16 residues. Unmatched junction bases numbered 8, after V lost 5 bases and J lost 2 bases. CDR1 SGHVT and CDR2 SQSDAQ come from the germline V gene.

The CDR3 loop is CASSPQQGSKETQYF. The CDR3 DNA sequence: TGTGCCAGCTCACCACAACAGGGTTCGAAGGAGACCCAGTACTTC. This rearrangement joins TRBV18 to TRBJ2-5; tentatively, D is TRBD1 (6 bases). V lost 1 base to trimming and J lost 5 bases, with 14 bases between them. Germline V gene lookup returns CDR1 KGHSH and CDR2 LQKENI. This CDR3 has 15 amino acids.

Notes on this clone: Distinct nucleotide sequences in the sample also encode this CDR3. CDR3 amino acids: CASSLTGINEKLFF. The DNA of the CDR3 is TGCGCCAGCAGCCTAACCGGGATTAATGAAAAACTGTTTTTT. The chain links TRBV5-1 to TRBJ1-4; D is unresolved. The ends were cut back, 4 bases at V and 4 bases at J, with 11 bases in the middle. The CDR3 is 14 residues long. The germline gives CDR1 SGHRS, CDR2 YFSETQ.

This clone was detected only once. For the CDR3, the DNA is TGCGCCAGCAGCGCGATTCGAGGGAGCACAGATACGCAGTATTTT. Amino acid sequence: CASSAIRGSTDTQYF. The chain is built from TRBV5-1 and TRBJ2-3; D might be TRBD2 (5 bases). Trimming took off 4 bases at V and 0 bases at J, with 12 bases between the two ends. The CDR3 is 15 amino acids. Germline loops: CDR1 SGHRS, CDR2 YFSETQ.